This T cell receptor (beta chain) was obtained from a study of vaccination effects on CD4 cells after COVID-19. Study-wide background: Samples collected post-vaccine were obtained a median of 72 days after the second dose. Notes on the study in general: Clones of infection and vaccine origin contracted markedly late after vaccination. Missing from the study were early post-infection timepoints, and its convalescent patients were few.

CDR3 length equals 14 residues. Germline CDR1 reads SGHNT; CDR2 reads YYREEE (reference sequence). J lost 4 bases, V lost 0 bases, and 1 base had no gene match. Clones were read by immunoSEQ multiplex PCR, and TCRdb kept only the in-frame ones, dropping some. Of around 65,000 clones listed, 73% are singletons. Peptide-pool stimulation followed by sequencing identified expanded antigen-specific CD4+ clonotypes in the ViraFEST assay. A roughly ten-day culture period preceded the isolation of CD4+ T cells. Each participant was given two doses of one vaccine (BNT162b2 or mRNA-1273). The authors replaced half the medium with IL-2 medium on days 3 and 7. Comment on this clone: Its antigen remains unidentified.

This chain uses TRBV5-4 with TRBJ1-2, with TRBD1 matching over 9 bases. The sequence derives from a human donor who received a COVID-19 vaccine. Sequencing used CD4+ T cells from PBMCs cultured with HCoV-229E spike peptides, obtained after COVID-19 vaccination. The CDR3 DNA is TGTGCCAGCAGCTTGGGGGGACAGGGCTATGGCTACACCTTC. Translating gives CASSLGGQGYGYTF. Supplemented by reference TRBV5-4 and TRBJ1-2, the full variable domain reads ETGVTQSPTHLIKTRGQQVTLRCSSQSGHNTVSWYQQALGQGPQFIFQYYREEENGRGNFPPRFSGLQFPNYSSELNVNALELDDSALYLCASSLGGQGYGYTFGSGTRLTVV.